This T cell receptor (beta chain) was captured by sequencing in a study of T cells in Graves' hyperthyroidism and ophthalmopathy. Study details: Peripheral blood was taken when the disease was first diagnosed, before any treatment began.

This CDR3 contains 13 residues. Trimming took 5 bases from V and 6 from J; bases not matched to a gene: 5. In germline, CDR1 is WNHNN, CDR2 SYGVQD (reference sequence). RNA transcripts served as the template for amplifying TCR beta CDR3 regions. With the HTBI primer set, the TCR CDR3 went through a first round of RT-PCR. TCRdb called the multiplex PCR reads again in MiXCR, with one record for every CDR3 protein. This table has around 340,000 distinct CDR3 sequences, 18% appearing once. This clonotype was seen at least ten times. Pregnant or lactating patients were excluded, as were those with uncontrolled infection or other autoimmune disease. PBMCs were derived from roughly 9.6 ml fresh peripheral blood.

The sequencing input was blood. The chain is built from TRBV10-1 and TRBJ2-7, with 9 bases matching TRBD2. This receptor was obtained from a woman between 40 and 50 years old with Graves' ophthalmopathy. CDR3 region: CASSRGLATEQYF. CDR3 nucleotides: TGCGCCAGCAGTAGGGGACTAGCAACCGAGCAGTACTTC.